The 18 T cell receptor beta chains given below trace back to one sample, sequenced in a study of low-dose radiotherapy and immunotherapy resistance in tumors. Both TCRalpha and TCRbeta chains were reverse transcribed with V-gene-specific primers. It was with a constant-region primer and a V-primer adapter that TCRs were amplified over roughly 18 PCR cycles. MiXCR, applied by TCRdb to the reads, yields one record per CDR3 protein. The table records approximately 70,000 distinct CDR3 sequences, around 30% of them present only once. Noted time point: before trial treatment. The source material was PBMCs, sampled before treatment. The receptors were sampled from a female donor with ovarian cancer.

This clonotype was seen many times. V usage is TRBV5-4 and J usage is TRBJ2-2, with D hard to call. Trimming removed 0 bases from V and 0 bases from J, with 9 bases in between. The germline CDR1 and CDR2 sequences are SGHNT and YYREEE (reference sequence). This CDR3 contains 16 residues. DNA for the CDR3: TGTGCCAGCAGCTTGGCGATAGGAGCGAACACCGGGGAGCTGTTTTTT. Translating it yields CASSLAIGANTGELFF.

This clonotype was picked up many times. The chain recombines TRBV9 with TRBJ2-5; the D is unclear. The CDR3 is made up of 13 amino acids. Per germline, CDR1 SGDLS and CDR2 YYNGEE. Deletions cut 3 bases from V and 5 bases from J, with 11 bases between. The CDR3 sequence is CASSETGRETQYF. The CDR3 DNA is TGTGCCAGCAGCGAAACCGGACGGGAGACCCAGTACTTC. Drawing the rest from reference TRBV9 and TRBJ2-5, the complete variable domain is DSGVTQTPKHLITATGQRVTLRCSPRSGDLSVYWYQQSLDQGLQFLIQYYNGEERAKGNILERFSAQQFPDLHSELNLSSLELGDSALYFCASSETGRETQYFGPGTRLLVL.

As concerns this clonotype: Only one base separates this from a far larger clonotype, so it likely reflects a read error. The chain combines TRBV24-1 with TRBJ2-5, with TRBD2 matching over 7 bases. The CDR3 extends over 15 amino acids. The V segment lost 8 bases and the J segment 11 bases; nucleotides outside the gene matches: 19. Per the germline V gene, CDR1 is KGHDR and CDR2 is SFDVKD. CDR3 protein: CATKAGGSAYNEQYF. As DNA, the CDR3 is TGTGCCACCAAGGCCGGCGGGAGCGCGTACAATGAGCAGTACTTC.

The chain carries TRBV7-6 and TRBJ1-4; D unclear. There are 15 residues in the CDR3. The V and J ends lost 5 bases and 0 bases respectively, with 10 bases between them. Per germline, CDR1 SGHVS and CDR2 FNYEAQ. The CDR3 bases are TGTGCCAGCAGCAAGGACGGACCAACTAATGAAAAACTGTTTTTT. Translated, it gives CASSKDGPTNEKLFF.

This clonotype was counted once. The CDR3: CASSLFGLSYEQYF. The DNA of the CDR3 is TGTGCCAGCAGTTTGTTCGGACTCTCCTACGAGCAGTACTTC. The J gene is TRBJ2-7, the V gene TRBV27, with a weak D call TRBD2 (5 bases). V lost 3 bases, J lost 0 bases, and 9 bases lay in between. The CDR3 runs 14 residues. CDR1 and CDR2 from the germline V gene are MNHEY and SMNVEV (reference sequence).

This clonotype was seen many times. The chain recombines TRBV5-6 with TRBJ2-1; D gene uncertain. CDR1 is SGHDT and CDR2 is YYEEEE in the germline V gene. The CDR3 spans 17 residues. Trimming left V 1 base short and J 0 bases short, with 14 bases between. CDR3 coding DNA: TGTGCCAGCAGCTTGTCTGTCAGTCTAAGCTCCTACAATGAGCAGTTCTTC. It yields the protein CASSLSVSLSSYNEQFF.

This clonotype was observed many times. The genes are TRBV7-3 and TRBJ2-6; a possible D gene is TRBD1 (6 bases). Trimming shortened V by 5 bases and J by 3 bases, and 17 bases separated the two germline ends. Germline V gene sequence: CDR1 SGHTA, CDR2 FQGTGA. This CDR3 has 17 amino acids. The CDR3 DNA reads TGTGCCAGCAGCGCCCAGGGGCAGTTAGGTGGGGCCAACGTCCTGACTTTC. This gives the protein CASSAQGQLGGANVLTF.

This clonotype was seen a handful of times. The gene calls are TRBV28 and TRBJ2-3; TRBD1 aligns across 8 bases. In germline, CDR1 is MDHEN, CDR2 SYDVKM. Trimming removed 8 bases from V and 4 bases from J; junction bases left unmatched: 5. There are 13 residues in the CDR3. The CDR3 region has the DNA TGTGCCAGCCGGACAGGGAGTCCAGATACGCAGTATTTT. This codes for CASRTGSPDTQYF. Based on the CDR3 plus reference TRBV28 and TRBJ2-3, the full variable domain is DVKVTQSSRYLVKRTGEKVFLECVQDMDHENMFWYRQDPGLGLRLIYFSYDVKMKEKGDIPEGYSVSREKKERFSLILESASTNQTSMYLCASRTGSPDTQYFGPGTRLTVL.

Turning to this clonotype: It is likely a read error: a sequence one base away is far more abundant. The chain employs TRBV4-3 and TRBJ2-1; 7 nucleotides align to TRBD1. Germline CDR1 reads LGHNA; CDR2 reads YSLEER. There are 19 residues in the CDR3. V lost 0 bases to trimming and J lost 10 bases; unmatched junction nucleotides: 21. CDR3: CASSQEATGPTDHTYEQFF. Here the CDR3 DNA reads TGCGCCAGCAGCCAAGAAGCGACAGGGCCTACCGATCATACCTACGAGCAGTTCTTC.

This clonotype was seen ten or more times. The chain employs TRBV20-1 and TRBJ2-1; 12 nucleotides align to TRBD2. CDR1 is DFQATT and CDR2 is SNEGSKA in the germline V gene (reference sequence). This CDR3 spans 16 amino acids. Trimming at V came to 4 bases and at J to 4 bases, leaving 8 bases not matched to a gene. In nucleotides, the CDR3 is TGCAGTGCTAACCCCAGACTAGCGGGAGAGTACAATGAGCAGTTCTTC. The encoded protein is CSANPRLAGEYNEQFF.

The V gene is TRBV6-6, the J gene TRBJ1-1, with D maybe TRBD1 (6 bases). From germline, CDR1 is MNHNY and CDR2 SVGAGI (reference sequence). This CDR3 has 14 residues. The V end lost 6 bases, the J end lost 4 bases, and 15 bases lay between the germline ends. CDR3 nucleotide sequence: TGTGCCAGCAGCCCCAGGGGAGAGGGCACTGAAGCTTTCTTT. Its translation is CASSPRGEGTEAFF.

This clonotype has a count of ten or more. The rearrangement joins TRBV5-1 to TRBJ2-4; 7 nucleotides align to TRBD2. Germline CDR1 and CDR2: SGHRS and YFSETQ. The CDR3 covers 16 residues. J was trimmed by 0 bases and V by 5 bases; bases with no gene match: 8. The CDR3 DNA reads TGCGCCAGCAGAGAGGGAGCGGGATTAGCCAAAAACATTCAGTACTTC. Its protein is CASREGAGLAKNIQYF.

This clonotype was seen repeatedly, ten times or more. This chain joins TRBV18 and TRBJ2-2, with D unresolved. V lost 0 bases and J lost 3, with 5 bases in between. The CDR3 runs 14 residues. Germline loops: CDR1 KGHSH, CDR2 LQKENI. The CDR3 region is CASSPPTDTGELFF. The CDR3 DNA follows: TGTGCCAGCTCACCACCGACGGACACCGGGGAGCTGTTTTTT.

This clonotype was found many times. This rearrangement joins TRBV18 to TRBJ1-4, with unresolved D. V lost 2 bases to trimming and J lost 8 bases, with 3 bases between them. This CDR3 is built from 11 residues. Germline CDR1 is KGHSH and CDR2 is LQKENI. The CDR3 sequence is CASSPKEKLFF. CDR3 DNA sequence: TGTGCCAGCTCACCAAAAGAAAAACTGTTTTTT.

The rearrangement joins TRBV6-1 to TRBJ2-3, with TRBD2 identical over 16 bases. The CDR3 is 18 amino acids. Losses at the gene ends were 5 bases for V and 5 bases for J; bases not matched to a gene: 10. CDR1 is MNHNS and CDR2 is SASEGT in the germline V gene. The CDR3 loop reads CASSLPGTSGGAVDTQYF. The CDR3 DNA reads as TGTGCCAGCAGTCTGCCAGGGACTAGCGGGGGGGCGGTAGATACGCAGTATTTT.

As concerns this clonotype: A far larger clone is just one base off, so this is likely a read error. The rearrangement joins TRBV6-2 or TRBV6-3 to TRBJ2-1; D gene ambiguous. CDR1 and CDR2 (germline): MNHEY, SVGEGT. Trimming shortened V by 8 bases and J by 10 bases, and 18 bases separated the two germline ends. CDR3 length: 13 amino acids. CDR3 DNA: TGTGCCAGCGGAGAGAGGTTGTCCTACGAGCAGTTCTTC. Protein sequence: CASGERLSYEQFF.

This clonotype was detected many times. V gene TRBV5-1 combines with J gene TRBJ1-5; TRBD1 might be the D (5 bases). This CDR3 has 15 amino acids. Trimming pared 3 bases from V and 5 bases from J, leaving 15 bases between. CDR1 SGHRS and CDR2 YFSETQ come from the germline V gene. This CDR3 reads CASSYGSSGDQPQHF. DNA of the CDR3: TGCGCCAGCAGCTATGGGAGCTCGGGGGATCAGCCCCAGCATTTT.

This clonotype was detected ten times or more. The V gene is TRBV5-1, the J gene TRBJ2-1, with D possibly being TRBD1 or TRBD2 (5 bases each). CDR3 size: 13 residues. Germline V CDR1 and CDR2: SGHRS, YFSETQ. V lost 4 bases and J lost 2, with 7 bases in between. CDR3 loop: CASSGGPYNEQFF. The CDR3, as DNA: TGCGCCAGCAGCGGGGGTCCCTACAATGAGCAGTTCTTC.